Listed here are 5 T cell receptor beta chains from one sample, sequenced in a study of blood T cell repertoires in COVID-19. Repertoires were generated with immunoSEQ multiplex PCR, while TCRdb's copy carries only in-frame clones and drops some. This repertoire shows under 250,000 clones, 89% found once; its top ten account for 3.5% to 4.5%. Sequencing was performed on PBMCs or T cells enriched from blood (not recorded which). These receptors were taken from a woman in her 30s with acute COVID-19.

The chain recombines TRBV13 with TRBJ1-2; the match to TRBD1 covers 8 bases. This CDR3 has 14 amino acids. Germline V gives CDR1 PRHDT, CDR2 FYEKMQ (reference sequence). The ends lost 5 bases at V and 9 bases at J; junction bases unmatched: 11. The CDR3: CASSTARGPLSYTF. In DNA, the CDR3 is TGTGCCAGCAGCACGGCCAGGGGGCCCCTTAGCTACACCTTC.

The CDR3 sequence is CASSQDGAAYANRELFF. The CDR3 nucleotides read TGCGCCAGCAGCCAAGATGGGGCGGCATATGCTAACCGGGAGCTGTTTTTT. The V gene is TRBV4-3, the J gene TRBJ2-2, with a weak D call TRBD1 (5 bases). The V gene's germline CDR1 is LGHNA and CDR2 YSLEER. Deletions cut 0 bases from V and 9 bases from J, with 20 bases between. The length of the CDR3 is 17 residues.

The CDR3 protein is CASSYAPGGSYNEQFF. In DNA, the CDR3 is TGTGCCAGCAGTTACGCCCCAGGGGGGTCCTACAATGAGCAGTTCTTC. The J gene is TRBJ2-1, the V gene TRBV6-2 or TRBV6-3, with D tentatively TRBD1 (7 bases). Germline loops: CDR1 MNHEY, CDR2 SVGEGT. The V and J ends lost 2 bases and 1 base respectively, with 12 bases between them. This CDR3 has 16 amino acids.

This sequence joins TRBV6-1 and TRBJ2-1; possibly TRBD2 for D (6 bases). The ends were cut back, 2 bases at V and 8 bases at J, with 16 bases in the middle. The CDR3 sequence is 15 residues long. Germline V gene data show CDR1 as MNHNS and CDR2 as SASEGT. CDR3 protein: CASSELTGGSDEQFF. The CDR3 nucleotides are TGTGCCAGCAGTGAATTGACTGGGGGGTCCGATGAGCAGTTCTTC.

The chain has TRBV10-3 and TRBJ2-3; TRBD2 might be the D (6 bases). Trimming took 10 bases from V and 1 from J, leaving 21 bases between them. CDR3 length equals 16 residues. Germline V gives CDR1 ENHRY, CDR2 SYGVKD. The CDR3 DNA is TGTGCCACCCTGGGAGGAGGGAAACGGGGCACAGATACGCAGTATTTT. Its protein is CATLGGGKRGTDTQYF.